The present TCR beta chain was sequenced within a study of Graves' ophthalmopathy and Graves' hyperthyroidism. From RNA, the CDR3 regions of TCR beta chains were amplified and sequenced. The first round was an RT-PCR with HTBI primers, and the second round was a multiplex PCR. One entry per CDR3 protein, called by TCRdb with MiXCR from the multiplex PCR reads. The sample shows 680,000 or so distinct CDR3 sequences, approximately 22% of them seen only once. The trim removed 7 bases at V and 4 bases at J, leaving 18 bases unmatched. There are 17 residues in the CDR3. CDR1 is MDHEN and CDR2 is SYDVKM in the germline V gene. In its sample, this clonotype was seen many times.

The TCR comes from a woman between 18 and 29 years old with stable Graves' hyperthyroidism. Some clones in this sample may be carry-over from other donors' samples. The chain carries TRBV28 and TRBJ2-7, with TRBD2 matching over 8 bases. Sequencing was carried out using peripheral blood. The CDR3 nucleotides are TGTGCCAGCACCCAGACTAGCGAGACAATTAAAGGATACGAGCAGTACTTC. As protein: CASTQTSETIKGYEQYF.